This passage covers 14 T cell receptor beta chains from one sample sequenced in a study of identical twins. TCRdb analysed the 5' RACE reads with MiXCR anew, one entry per CDR3 protein. The sample lists some 690,000 distinct CDR3 sequences, 21% occurring once. The same sample was also used in a study of T cells expressing NK-cell markers.

Sequencing was carried out using PBMCs. Receptors were obtained from a woman aged 18-29 years in good health.

This chain links TRBV29-1 with TRBJ1-1; 12 bases line up with TRBD1. Per the germline V gene, CDR1 is SQVTM and CDR2 is ANQGSEA. V lost 2 bases to trimming and J lost 11 bases; unmatched junction nucleotides: 3. This CDR3 has 12 residues. The CDR3: CSVERDRGPAFF. As DNA, the CDR3 is TGCAGCGTTGAAAGGGACAGGGGGCCGGCTTTCTTT.

The chain couples TRBV6-5 to TRBJ1-4; 8 bases line up with TRBD1. Germline CDR1 reads MNHEY; CDR2 reads SVGAGI. The CDR3 is made up of 13 amino acids. With 0 bases clipped from V and 10 bases from J, the junction kept 1 base outside the gene matches. The CDR3 DNA reads as TGTGCCAGCAGTTACTCGACAGGGGCAAAACTGTTTTTT. Protein sequence: CASSYSTGAKLFF.

CDR3 nucleotide sequence: TGCGCCAGCAGCTTGACAGGGGGCGCGTCACCCCTCCACTTT. Protein sequence: CASSLTGGASPLHF. V gene TRBV5-1 combines with J gene TRBJ1-6, with 9 bases fitting TRBD1. The junction had 3 bases not matched to a gene; V was cut back by 1 base and J by 10 bases. The CDR3 contains 14 residues. Per germline, CDR1 SGHRS and CDR2 YFSETQ.

In this sample, this clonotype turned up many times. The chain carries TRBV7-2 and TRBJ2-7, with a possible D match to TRBD1 (5 bases). Germline V lookup: CDR1 SGHTA, CDR2 FQGNSA. V lost 3 bases and J 5 bases, leaving 11 bases between the germline ends. The CDR3 covers 13 residues. The CDR3 loop is CASSFAGSNEQYF. The CDR3 nucleotides are TGTGCCAGCAGCTTCGCAGGGTCAAACGAGCAGTACTTC. The variable domain in full, completed from reference TRBV7-2 and TRBJ2-7, reads GAGVSQSPSNKVTEKGKDVELRCDPISGHTALYWYRQSLGQGLEFLIYFQGNSAPDKSGLPSDRFSAERTGGSVSTLTIQRTQQEDSAVYLCASSFAGSNEQYFGPGTRLTVT.

This clonotype was found a few times. This sequence joins TRBV15 and TRBJ1-2, with TRBD1 matching over 8 bases. This CDR3 spans 15 amino acids. From germline, CDR1 is LNHNV and CDR2 YYDKDF (reference sequence). V lost 5 bases, J lost 8 bases, and 13 bases stayed unmatched. The CDR3 coding sequence is TGTGCCACCAGCGAACCGGGACAGGCTTTCGACGGCTACACCTTC. It specifies CATSEPGQAFDGYTF.

This chain uses TRBV20-1 with TRBJ2-3, with TRBD2 as a possible D gene (5 bases). The CDR3 has 13 residues. Germline V gene data show CDR1 as DFQATT and CDR2 as SNEGSKA (reference sequence). Trimming took off 4 bases at V and 3 bases at J, with 11 bases between the two ends. The CDR3 DNA follows: TGCAGTGCTAAAGGGAGATGGACAGATACGCAGTATTTT. Encoded protein: CSAKGRWTDTQYF.

This chain uses TRBV5-1 with TRBJ2-2; D remains unclear. Germline CDR1 SGHRS, CDR2 YFSETQ. Trimming removed 0 bases at V and 7 bases at J, with 13 bases between. The CDR3 totals 15 residues. The CDR3 DNA reads TGCGCCAGCAGCTTGGAGGCAGTCCTGGTCGGGGAGCTGTTTTTT. This encodes CASSLEAVLVGELFF. The variable domain in full, with the rest retrieved from reference TRBV5-1 and TRBJ2-2, is KAGVTQTPRYLIKTRGQQVTLSCSPISGHRSVSWYQQTPGQGLQFLFEYFSETQRNKGNFPGRFSGRQFSNSRSEMNVSTLELGDSALYLCASSLEAVLVGELFFGEGSRLTVL.

This clonotype was recorded a few times. The gene calls are TRBV20-1 and TRBJ2-7; D may correspond to TRBD1 or TRBD2 (5 bases each). This CDR3 is 15 amino acids long. The germline V gene encodes CDR1 DFQATT and CDR2 SNEGSKA (reference sequence). V was clipped by 5 bases and J by 1 base, with 18 bases between them. CDR3 DNA: TGCAGTGCTCCAATCGGGACGGGTGAATCCTACGAGCAGTACTTC. This codes for CSAPIGTGESYEQYF.

This clonotype was seen a few times. The chain uses TRBV29-1 and TRBJ2-1, with D possibly being TRBD1 (5 bases). In germline, CDR1 is SQVTM, CDR2 ANQGSEA. V lost 5 bases and J lost 3, with 11 bases in between. The CDR3 is made up of 13 amino acids. CDR3 protein: CSVKDTIYNEQFF. For the CDR3, the DNA is TGCAGCGTTAAGGACACGATCTACAATGAGCAGTTCTTC.

A single count supports this clonotype. This CDR3 is CSARVGQGKTEAFF. The CDR3 DNA reads as TGCAGTGCTAGAGTTGGACAGGGTAAGACTGAAGCTTTCTTT. The gene calls are TRBV20-1 and TRBJ1-1, with 8 bases identical to TRBD1. Unmatched junction bases numbered 6, after V lost 1 base and J lost 5 bases. The CDR3 is 14 residues long. Germline values: CDR1 DFQATT, CDR2 SNEGSKA (reference sequence).

This clonotype was detected many times. This chain uses TRBV4-1 with TRBJ1-2; 8 bases match TRBD1. This CDR3 contains 15 residues. J lost 2 bases, V lost 2 bases, and 4 bases had no gene match. Germline V gives CDR1 MGHRA, CDR2 YSYEKL. DNA for the CDR3: TGCGCCAGCAGCCAACCGACAGGGGTCAACTATGGCTACACCTTC. It encodes CASSQPTGVNYGYTF.

CDR3 sequence: CAWAESGRLEQYF. Written as DNA, the CDR3 is TGTGCCTGGGCGGAGTCGGGCCGTCTCGAGCAGTACTTC. The chain has TRBV30 and TRBJ2-7; D is unresolved. From germline, CDR1 is GTSNPN and CDR2 SVGIG (reference sequence). The CDR3 extends over 13 amino acids. V lost 5 bases and J 6 bases, leaving 17 bases between the germline ends.

The table lists this clonotype with a few counts. The chain uses TRBV20-1 and TRBJ2-5; unclear D gene. There are 14 residues in the CDR3. Germline V gene sequence: CDR1 DFQATT, CDR2 SNEGSKA (reference sequence). Trimming stripped 5 bases from V and 5 bases from J, with 18 bases between. The CDR3 region is CSAHPPVSRETQYF. The CDR3 bases are TGCAGTGCTCACCCCCCGGTGTCCCGGGAGACCCAGTACTTC.

This chain links TRBV7-6 with TRBJ2-7; perhaps TRBD1 as D (5 bases). The germline CDR1 and CDR2 sequences are SGHVS and FNYEAQ. Trimming took off 1 base at V and 0 bases at J, with 13 bases between the two ends. The CDR3 loop spans 16 amino acids. The CDR3 here is CASSLEDTALSYEQYF. In DNA, the CDR3 is TGTGCCAGCAGCTTAGAGGACACCGCCCTCTCCTACGAGCAGTACTTC.